Reported below is one T cell receptor (beta chain). Its cognate antigen is unknown. The CDR3 is 12 amino acids. From germline, CDR1 is SEHNR and CDR2 FQNEAQ (reference sequence). V was clipped by 1 base and J by 10 bases; unmatched bases: 0. This specimen comes from a study of blood T cells in healthy people across ages. A second about 6 to 11 cycle PCR used barcoded and J-beta primers. TCRdb recomputed calls from the 5' RACE reads with MiXCR, one row per CDR3 protein. The table includes about 730,000 distinct CDR3 sequences, roughly 43% detected once. Peripheral blood samples of around 9.5 milliliters were drawn from each donor. Notes on the study in general: There was a strong correlation between TCR beta diversity and naive T cell percentage.

The sample consisted of blood. This chain links TRBV7-9 with TRBJ2-1, with 8 bases that match TRBD2. The source of this sequence is a woman aged 55-70 years in good health. CDR3 coding DNA: TGTGCCAGCAGCTTAGGACTAGCGGAGCAGTTCTTC. Translation gives CASSLGLAEQFF.